These 3 T cell receptor beta chains share one sample of origin, sequenced in a study of CD8+ T cells in alopecia areata. The treatment: oral pan-JAK inhibitor, 5-10 mg twice daily. The sequencing template was cDNA reverse transcribed from extracted RNA. Assay used: immunoSEQ multiplex PCR; TCRdb lists only in-frame clones, some missing. The table shows roughly 150,000 clones, with 54% occurring only once. Sequenced here: CD8+ T cells sorted from blood, sampled at week 4, from a patient treated with tofacitinib. These TCRs come from a human donor with alopecia areata.

The CDR3 DNA sequence: TGCAGCGTTGAAGGGGGTTGGTTCCATGAGCAGTTCTTC. Translating it yields CSVEGGWFHEQFF. The chain links TRBV29-1 to TRBJ2-1; D is uncertain. Germline V gene data show CDR1 as SQVTM and CDR2 as ANQGSEA. The CDR3 has 13 amino acids. V lost 1 base, J lost 8 bases, and 12 bases lay in between.

Of note for this clone: The same CDR3 can be traced to other DNA sequences in this sample. The chain carries TRBV5-6 and TRBJ2-3; possibly TRBD2 for D (5 bases). This CDR3 has 12 amino acids. V dropped 0 bases and J dropped 6 bases, with 5 bases sitting between them. The germline gives CDR1 SGHDT, CDR2 YYEEEE. DNA for the CDR3: TGTGCCAGCAGCTTGGGCGGGGATACGCAGTATTTT. Protein product: CASSLGGDTQYF.

This rearrangement joins TRBV4-1 to TRBJ2-7; D unclear. Trimming removed 2 bases at V and 2 bases at J, with 7 bases between. This CDR3 has 13 amino acids. Looked up from germline, CDR1 is MGHRA and CDR2 is YSYEKL. The DNA of the CDR3 is TGCGCCAGCAGCCAATCGAGCACCTACGAGCAGTACTTC. Encoded protein: CASSQSSTYEQYF.